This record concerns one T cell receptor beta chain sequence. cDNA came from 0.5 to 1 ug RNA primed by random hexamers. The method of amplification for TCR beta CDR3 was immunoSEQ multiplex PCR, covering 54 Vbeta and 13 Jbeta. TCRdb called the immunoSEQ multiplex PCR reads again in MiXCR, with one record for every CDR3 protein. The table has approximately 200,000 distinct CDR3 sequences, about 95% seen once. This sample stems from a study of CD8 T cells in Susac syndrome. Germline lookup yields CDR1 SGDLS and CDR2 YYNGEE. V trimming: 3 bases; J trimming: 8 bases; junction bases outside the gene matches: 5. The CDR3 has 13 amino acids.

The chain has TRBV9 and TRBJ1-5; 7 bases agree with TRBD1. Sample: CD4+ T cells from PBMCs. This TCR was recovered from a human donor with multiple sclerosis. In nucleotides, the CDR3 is TGTGCCAGCAGCGGGGACAGTTCGGAGCCCCAGCATTTT. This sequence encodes CASSGDSSEPQHF.